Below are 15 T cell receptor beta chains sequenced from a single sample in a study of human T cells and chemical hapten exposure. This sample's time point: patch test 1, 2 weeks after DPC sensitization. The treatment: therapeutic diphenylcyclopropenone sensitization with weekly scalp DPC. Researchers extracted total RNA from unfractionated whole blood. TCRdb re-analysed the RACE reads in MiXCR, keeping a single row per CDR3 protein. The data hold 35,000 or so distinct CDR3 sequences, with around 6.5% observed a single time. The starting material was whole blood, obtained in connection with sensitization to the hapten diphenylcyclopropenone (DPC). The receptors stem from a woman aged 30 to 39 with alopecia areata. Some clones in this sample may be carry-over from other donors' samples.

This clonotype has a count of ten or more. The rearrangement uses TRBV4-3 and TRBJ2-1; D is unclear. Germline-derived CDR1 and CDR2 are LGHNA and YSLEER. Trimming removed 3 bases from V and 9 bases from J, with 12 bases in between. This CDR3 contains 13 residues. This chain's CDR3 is CASSQEPKAEQFF. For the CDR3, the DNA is TGCGCCAGCAGCCAGGAACCTAAGGCTGAGCAGTTCTTC.

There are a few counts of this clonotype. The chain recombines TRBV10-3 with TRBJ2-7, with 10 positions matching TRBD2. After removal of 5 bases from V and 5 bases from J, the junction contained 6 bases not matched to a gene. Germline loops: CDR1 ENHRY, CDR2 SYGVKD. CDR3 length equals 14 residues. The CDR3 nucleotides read TGTGCCATCAGTAACCTAGCGGGGGTGGACGAGCAGTACTTC. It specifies CAISNLAGVDEQYF.

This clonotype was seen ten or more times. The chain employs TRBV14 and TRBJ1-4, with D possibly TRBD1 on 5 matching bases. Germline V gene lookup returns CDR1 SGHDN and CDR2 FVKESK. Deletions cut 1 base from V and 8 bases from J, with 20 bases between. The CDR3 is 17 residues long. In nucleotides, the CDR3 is TGTGCCAGCAGCCAAGGTTTGATTTCGGGACCTGGCGAAAAACTGTTTTTT. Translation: CASSQGLISGPGEKLFF.

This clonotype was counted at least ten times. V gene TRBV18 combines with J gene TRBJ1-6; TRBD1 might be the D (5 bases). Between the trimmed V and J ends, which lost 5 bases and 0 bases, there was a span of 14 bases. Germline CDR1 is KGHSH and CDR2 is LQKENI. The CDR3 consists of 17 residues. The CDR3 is CASSTDRPSSYNSPLHF. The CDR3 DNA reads TGTGCCAGCTCAACAGACAGACCATCCTCCTATAATTCACCCCTCCACTTT.

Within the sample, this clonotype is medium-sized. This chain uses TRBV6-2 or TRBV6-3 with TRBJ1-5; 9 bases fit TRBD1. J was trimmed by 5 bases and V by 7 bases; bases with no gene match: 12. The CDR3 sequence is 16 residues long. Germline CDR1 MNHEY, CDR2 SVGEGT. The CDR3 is CASTYSGTGTDQPQHF. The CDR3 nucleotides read TGTGCCAGCACCTACTCCGGGACAGGGACGGATCAGCCCCAGCATTTT.

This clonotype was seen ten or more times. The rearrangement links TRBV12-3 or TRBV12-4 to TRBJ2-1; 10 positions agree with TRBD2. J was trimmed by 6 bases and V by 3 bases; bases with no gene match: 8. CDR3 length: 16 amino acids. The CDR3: CASSFRSGGGPNEQFF. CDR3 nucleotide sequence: TGTGCCAGCAGTTTCCGAAGCGGGGGGGGACCCAATGAGCAGTTCTTC.

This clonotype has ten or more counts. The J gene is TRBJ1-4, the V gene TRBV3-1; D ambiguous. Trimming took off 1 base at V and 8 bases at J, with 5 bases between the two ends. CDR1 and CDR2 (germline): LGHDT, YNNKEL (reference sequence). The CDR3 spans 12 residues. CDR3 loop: CASSQGREKLFF. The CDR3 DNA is TGTGCCAGCAGCCAAGGACGGGAAAAACTGTTTTTT.

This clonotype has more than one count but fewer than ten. DNA for the CDR3: TGTGCCAGCAGTTTACGGGACAGGGGGTTCCGGGGTGAAGATCGGGGCACAGATACGCAGTATTTT. Amino acids: CASSLRDRGFRGEDRGTDTQYF. The chain employs TRBV6-2 or TRBV6-3 and TRBJ2-3; TRBD1 aligns across 11 bases. The CDR3 runs to 22 residues. The V gene's germline CDR1 is MNHEY and CDR2 SVGEGT. J gave up 1 base and V 4 bases, and 22 bases lay outside the gene matches.

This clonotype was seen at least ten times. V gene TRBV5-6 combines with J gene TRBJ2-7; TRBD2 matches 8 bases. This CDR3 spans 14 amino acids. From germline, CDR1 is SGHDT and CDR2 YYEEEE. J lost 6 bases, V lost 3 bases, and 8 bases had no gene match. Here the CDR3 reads CASSSGTSRIEQYF. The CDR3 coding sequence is TGTGCCAGCAGCTCGGGGACTAGTCGTATCGAGCAGTACTTC.

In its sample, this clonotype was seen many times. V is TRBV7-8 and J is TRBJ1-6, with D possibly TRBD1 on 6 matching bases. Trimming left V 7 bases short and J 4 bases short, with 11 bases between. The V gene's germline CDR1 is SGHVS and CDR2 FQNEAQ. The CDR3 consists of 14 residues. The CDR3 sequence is CASTSGTYNSPLHF. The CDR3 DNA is TGTGCCAGCACGTCGGGGACATATAATTCACCCCTCCACTTT.

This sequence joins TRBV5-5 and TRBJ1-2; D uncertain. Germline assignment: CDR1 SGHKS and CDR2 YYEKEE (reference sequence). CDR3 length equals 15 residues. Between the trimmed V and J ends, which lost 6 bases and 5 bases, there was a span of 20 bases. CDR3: CASTNRASRGYGYTF. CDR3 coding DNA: TGTGCCAGCACCAACCGGGCCTCCCGCGGGTATGGCTACACCTTC.

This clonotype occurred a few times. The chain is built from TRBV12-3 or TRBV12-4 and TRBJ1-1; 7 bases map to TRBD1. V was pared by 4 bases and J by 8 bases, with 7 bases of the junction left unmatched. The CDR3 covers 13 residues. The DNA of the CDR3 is TGTGCCAGCAGTTACGAAAGGGGGCGAGAAGCTTTCTTT. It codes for CASSYERGREAFF.

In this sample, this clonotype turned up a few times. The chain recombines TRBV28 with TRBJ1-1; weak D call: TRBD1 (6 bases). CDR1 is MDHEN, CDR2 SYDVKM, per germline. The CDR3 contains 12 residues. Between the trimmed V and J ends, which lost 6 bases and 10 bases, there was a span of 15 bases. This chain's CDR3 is CASSDLRGSAFF. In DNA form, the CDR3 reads TGTGCCAGCAGCGATCTCAGGGGCTCAGCTTTCTTT.

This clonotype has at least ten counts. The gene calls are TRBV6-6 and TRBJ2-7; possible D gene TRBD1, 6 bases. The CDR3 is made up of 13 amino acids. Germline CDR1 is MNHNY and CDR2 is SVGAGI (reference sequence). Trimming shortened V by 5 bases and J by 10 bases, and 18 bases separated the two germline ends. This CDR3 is CASSIRGGAGQYF. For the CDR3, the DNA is TGTGCCAGCAGTATTCGTGGGGGCGCTGGTCAGTACTTC.

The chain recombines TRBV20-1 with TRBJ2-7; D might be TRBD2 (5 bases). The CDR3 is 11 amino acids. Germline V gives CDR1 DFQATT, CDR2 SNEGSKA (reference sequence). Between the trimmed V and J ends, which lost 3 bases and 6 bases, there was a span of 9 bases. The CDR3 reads CSASEGGEQYF. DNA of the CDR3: TGCAGTGCTAGTGAGGGCGGCGAGCAGTACTTC.